Below, 2 T cell receptor beta chains from the same sample are listed, as sequenced in a study of shared clonotypes between healthy human individuals. Generated by immunoSEQ multiplex PCR, the TCRdb table keeps only in-frame clones and is missing some. The table has millions of clones, approximately 95% seen once. The material sequenced was naive CD4+ T cells sorted from blood. The subset was: CD45RA+ positively selected. The receptor set was obtained from a man in his late teens or twenties in good health.

The genes are TRBV30 and TRBJ1-5; D uncertain. The CDR3 is 16 residues long. CDR1 GTSNPN and CDR2 SVGIG come from the germline V gene (reference sequence). Trimming shortened V by 2 bases and J by 2 bases, and 16 bases separated the two germline ends. In DNA form, the CDR3 reads TGTGCCTGGAGTCATAAATCGGGTGGGGGCAATCAGCCCCAGCATTTT. Protein product: CAWSHKSGGGNQPQHF.

The chain links TRBV9 to TRBJ2-3, with 14 bases fitting TRBD2. V lost 2 bases, J lost 0 bases, and 5 bases stayed unmatched. Germline V lookup: CDR1 SGDLS, CDR2 YYNGEE. This CDR3 comprises 18 residues. CDR3 DNA: TGTGCCAGCAGCGTCGGGACTAGCGGGGGAATAAGCACAGATACGCAGTATTTT. Protein product: CASSVGTSGGISTDTQYF.